Listed here is a single T cell receptor beta chain. V was shortened by 4 bases and J by 4 bases, with 16 bases between the two germline ends. Per the germline V gene, CDR1 is SQVTM and CDR2 is ANQGSEA. The CDR3 runs 14 residues. This entry is derived from a study of blood T cell repertoires in COVID-19. Libraries were prepared by immunoSEQ multiplex PCR; TCRdb keeps only in-frame clonotypes and omits some of them. The sample consists of roughly 220,000 clones, around 87% of them appearing once. The Seattle patients joined while their infection was active and were tracked longitudinally afterward. Sequenced material: peripheral blood. This clonotype was obtained from a woman aged 50 to 60 with COVID-19, enrolled during active disease. The J gene is TRBJ1-2, the V gene TRBV29-1; possible D gene TRBD1, 6 bases. The CDR3 DNA follows: TGCAGCGTTGCGTCCGAGATAGGGGGCTATGGCTACACCTTC. It codes for CSVASEIGGYGYTF.